These T cell receptor beta chains were read from a single sample in a study of T cell repertoires in cytomegalovirus infection. TCRdb processed the reads anew with MiXCR; each CDR3 protein has one entry. The table shows approximately 500,000 distinct CDR3 sequences, with 16% occurring only once. Sequenced input: CD8+ T cells from PBMCs. These receptors came from a human donor in good health (CMV status not recorded). Some clones in this sample may be carry-over from other donors' samples. Both conserved end residues are part of each CDR3. Each record gives: J gene, D gene, clone size, V gene, CDR3 protein, CDR3 DNA. D genes are given only for firm matches. The listing skips clone size in some rows; elsewhere it reads once, few, many or a size class.

J: TRBJ2-2; D: TRBD2; size: many; V: TRBV6-1; CDR3: CASSSGRNTGELFF; DNA: TGTGCCAGCAGTAGCGGGAGGAACACCGGGGAGCTGTTTTTT
J: TRBJ2-7; D: NA; size: few; V: TRBV9; CDR3: CASSGDWGWSEQYF; DNA: TGTGCCAGCAGCGGGGACTGGGGATGGAGCGAGCAGTACTTC
J: TRBJ1-1; D: NA; size: few; V: TRBV15; CDR3: CATSPPGHTNTEAFF; DNA: TGTGCCACCAGCCCCCCGGGACACACGAACACTGAAGCTTTCTTT
J: TRBJ2-3; D: TRBD2; size: many; V: TRBV27; CDR3: CASSLGAGAPGDTQYF; DNA: TGTGCCAGCAGTTTAGGAGCGGGAGCCCCGGGGGATACGCAGTATTTT
J: TRBJ2-2; D: TRBD2; size: few; V: TRBV24-1; CDR3: CATSDRERGRVNTGELFF; DNA: TGTGCCACCAGTGATAGGGAGCGGGGGCGGGTGAACACCGGGGAGCTGTTTTTT
J: TRBJ1-1; D: TRBD1; size: NA; V: TRBV6-5; CDR3: CASSYTTGGTEAFF; DNA: TGTGCCAGCAGTTACACAACAGGGGGCACTGAAGCTTTCTTT
J: TRBJ2-2; D: NA; size: NA; V: TRBV28; CDR3: CASSGLVGYTGELFF; DNA: TGTGCCAGCAGTGGTCTAGTTGGGTACACCGGGGAGCTGTTTTTT
J: TRBJ1-1; D: NA; size: NA; V: TRBV19; CDR3: CASSWPNTEAFF; DNA: TGTGCCAGTAGTTGGCCGAACACTGAAGCTTTCTTT
J: TRBJ2-1; D: TRBD2; size: NA; V: TRBV10-3; CDR3: CAIKTSGGASLKNEQFF; DNA: TGTGCCATCAAGACTAGCGGGGGGGCCTCATTGAAAAATGAGCAGTTCTTC
J: TRBJ1-1; D: NA; size: NA; V: TRBV5-8; CDR3: CASSLEAFF; DNA: TGTGCCAGCAGCTTGGAAGCTTTCTTT
J: TRBJ1-1; D: NA; size: many; V: TRBV7-9; CDR3: CASSMGAGMNTEAFF; DNA: TGTGCCAGCAGCATGGGGGCAGGAATGAACACTGAAGCTTTCTTT
J: TRBJ1-5; D: TRBD1; size: NA; V: TRBV4-2; CDR3: CASSQFDNTGDNQPQHF; DNA: TGTGCCAGCAGCCAATTTGATAATACAGGGGACAATCAGCCCCAGCATTTT
J: TRBJ2-7; D: NA; size: NA; V: TRBV9; CDR3: CASSPWDDDEQYF; DNA: TGTGCCAGCAGCCCTTGGGACGACGACGAGCAGTACTTC
J: TRBJ2-1; D: TRBD2; size: NA; V: TRBV5-6; CDR3: CASSGWTSGIEQFF; DNA: TGTGCCAGCAGCGGGTGGACTAGCGGGATAGAGCAGTTCTTC
J: TRBJ2-2; D: TRBD1; size: many; V: TRBV7-3; CDR3: CASSLIGDRYNTGELFF; DNA: TGTGCCAGCAGCTTAATCGGGGACAGGTATAACACCGGGGAGCTGTTTTTT
J: TRBJ2-1; D: TRBD2; size: many; V: TRBV2; CDR3: CASSAGTSGRMNEQFF; DNA: TGTGCCAGCAGTGCCGGGACTAGCGGGAGAATGAATGAGCAGTTCTTC
J: TRBJ1-6; D: TRBD1; size: many; V: TRBV28; CDR3: CASSSNRGLDNSPLHF; DNA: TGTGCCAGCAGTTCCAACAGGGGATTGGATAATTCACCCCTCCACTTT
J: TRBJ2-7; D: TRBD2; size: NA; V: TRBV20-1; CDR3: CSARISTSSHPYEQYF; DNA: TGCAGTGCTAGAATATCGACTAGCAGCCACCCGTACGAGCAGTACTTC
J: TRBJ1-1; D: NA; size: many; V: TRBV11-2; CDR3: CASSSDLTGSNTEAFF; DNA: TGTGCCAGCAGCTCCGACCTAACAGGGTCGAACACTGAAGCTTTCTTT
J: TRBJ2-7; D: NA; size: few; V: TRBV27; CDR3: CASSLQGDYEQYF; DNA: TGTGCCAGCAGTTTACAGGGTGACTACGAGCAGTACTTC
J: TRBJ1-1; D: TRBD1; size: many; V: TRBV6-5; CDR3: CASSYAGGSEAFF; DNA: TGTGCCAGCAGTTACGCAGGGGGCTCTGAAGCTTTCTTT
J: TRBJ2-7; D: NA; size: NA; V: TRBV5-4; CDR3: CASSLTGDLGEQYF; DNA: TGTGCCAGCAGCTTGACAGGAGATCTGGGAGAGCAGTACTTC
J: TRBJ2-7; D: NA; size: few; V: TRBV4-2; CDR3: CASSPSLTAVTSYEQYF; DNA: TGTGCCAGCAGCCCTTCCCTGACAGCAGTCACCTCCTACGAGCAGTACTTC
J: TRBJ1-1; D: NA; size: many; V: TRBV27; CDR3: CASSSASSGTEAFF; DNA: TGTGCCAGCAGTTCTGCTTCGTCCGGCACTGAAGCTTTCTTT
J: TRBJ2-5; D: TRBD2; size: NA; V: TRBV15; CDR3: CATSRYAGGNQETQYF; DNA: TGTGCCACCAGCAGATACGCGGGAGGCAACCAAGAGACCCAGTACTTC
J: TRBJ1-2; D: TRBD1; size: NA; V: TRBV6-5; CDR3: CASSSRDRGPNYGYTF; DNA: TGTGCCAGCAGTTCCAGAGACAGGGGTCCTAACTATGGCTACACCTTC
J: TRBJ2-1; D: TRBD1; size: NA; V: TRBV19; CDR3: CASSIKDRGYGEQFF; DNA: TGTGCCAGTAGTATAAAGGACAGGGGGTATGGTGAGCAGTTCTTC
J: TRBJ2-1; D: TRBD2; size: few; V: TRBV6-1; CDR3: CASSERDYPNEQFF; DNA: TGTGCCAGCAGTGAAAGGGACTACCCAAATGAGCAGTTCTTC
J: TRBJ2-7; D: TRBD1; size: many; V: TRBV6-6; CDR3: CASSYPLVTGGDDEQYF; DNA: TGTGCCAGCAGTTACCCTCTAGTGACAGGGGGCGACGACGAGCAGTACTTC
J: TRBJ1-1; D: TRBD1; size: NA; V: TRBV7-9; CDR3: CASSPLTGGTEAFF; DNA: TGTGCCAGCAGCCCACTTACAGGGGGCACTGAAGCTTTCTTT
J: TRBJ2-3; D: NA; size: few; V: TRBV6-2/TRBV6-3; CDR3: CASSSLTIQGTDTQYF; DNA: TGTGCCAGCAGTTCCCTTACCATCCAAGGCACAGATACGCAGTATTTT
J: TRBJ2-7; D: TRBD2; size: NA; V: TRBV7-4; CDR3: CASTPSGSWEQYF; DNA: TGTGCCAGCACCCCCAGCGGGAGTTGGGAGCAATACTTC
J: TRBJ1-4; D: TRBD1; size: few; V: TRBV11-2; CDR3: CASSSWDRGRPKEKLFF; DNA: TGTGCCAGCAGCTCTTGGGACAGGGGGCGGCCGAAAGAAAAACTGTTTTTT
J: TRBJ2-2; D: TRBD1; size: many; V: TRBV5-6; CDR3: CASSSGTGGAGELFF; DNA: TGTGCCAGCAGCTCCGGGACAGGGGGTGCCGGGGAGCTGTTTTTT
J: TRBJ2-2; D: TRBD2; size: NA; V: TRBV7-9; CDR3: CASSLGSRPGLAGNTGELFF; DNA: TGTGCCAGCAGCTTGGGGTCCCGGCCCGGACTAGCGGGGAACACCGGGGAGCTGTTTTTT
J: TRBJ2-2; D: TRBD1; size: NA; V: TRBV5-1; CDR3: CASSLLADRGRTGELFF; DNA: TGCGCCAGCAGCCTTCTGGCGGACAGGGGCCGGACCGGGGAGCTGTTTTTT